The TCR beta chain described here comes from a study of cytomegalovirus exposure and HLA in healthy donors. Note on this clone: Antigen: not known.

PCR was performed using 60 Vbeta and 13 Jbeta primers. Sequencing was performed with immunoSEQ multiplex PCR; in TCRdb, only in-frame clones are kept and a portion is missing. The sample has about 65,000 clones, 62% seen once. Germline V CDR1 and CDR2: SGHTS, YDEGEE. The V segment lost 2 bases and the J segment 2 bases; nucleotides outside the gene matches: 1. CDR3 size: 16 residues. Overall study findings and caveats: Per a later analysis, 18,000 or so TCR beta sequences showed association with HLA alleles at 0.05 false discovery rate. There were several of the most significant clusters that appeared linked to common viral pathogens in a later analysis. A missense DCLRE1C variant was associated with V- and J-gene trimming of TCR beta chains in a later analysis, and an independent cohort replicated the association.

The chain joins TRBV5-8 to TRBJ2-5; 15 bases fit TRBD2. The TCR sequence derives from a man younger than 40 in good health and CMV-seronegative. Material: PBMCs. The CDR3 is CASSFGTSGGQETQYF. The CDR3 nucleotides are TGTGCCAGCAGCTTCGGGACTAGCGGGGGGCAAGAGACCCAGTACTTC.